Listed here are 32 T cell receptor beta chains from one sample, sequenced in a study of T cell repertoires in cytomegalovirus infection (dated by TCRdb to between 2018 and 2021). The sequencer was an Illumina HiSeq 1500. TCRdb handled the public reads itself, with Q25 trimming in fastp and clone calling in MiXCR, and kept productive beta chains. Rows are unified per CDR3 protein, each entry keeping the most common DNA and genes. For this sample there are 450,000 to 650,000 distinct CDR3 sequences; 26% appear just once. The ten largest clonotypes hold around 14% of the sample. The specimen was PBMCs. The receptors were gathered from a human donor in good health (CMV status not recorded). Some clones in this sample may be carry-over from other donors' samples.

This clonotype appeared a few times. This chain uses TRBV29-1 with TRBJ2-7, with D perhaps TRBD1 (6 bases). The CDR3 extends over 13 amino acids. CDR1 and CDR2 (germline): SQVTM, ANQGSEA. The V end was cut by 5 bases, the J end by 4 bases, with 15 bases between. The CDR3 region is CSVKHPQGYEQYF. The CDR3 nucleotides are TGCAGCGTTAAGCATCCGCAGGGGTACGAGCAGTACTTC.

The chain has TRBV29-1 and TRBJ2-6; D gene unclear. Germline lookup yields CDR1 SQVTM and CDR2 ANQGSEA. This CDR3 is 12 amino acids long. V was clipped by 5 bases and J by 1 base, with 3 bases between them. DNA for the CDR3: TGCAGCGTTTTATCTGGGGCCAACGTCCTGACTTTC. It is translated as CSVLSGANVLTF.

The rearrangement links TRBV27 to TRBJ1-5; no clear D. Deletions cut 6 bases from V and 5 bases from J, with 11 bases between. The CDR3 loop spans 13 amino acids. Germline CDR1 reads MNHEY; CDR2 reads SMNVEV (reference sequence). The DNA for the CDR3 is TGTGCCAGCAGCCGCGAACCCGATCAGCCCCAGCATTTT. Residues: CASSREPDQPQHF.

This clonotype was detected only a few times. V usage is TRBV2 and J usage is TRBJ2-7; weak D call: TRBD1 (5 bases). This CDR3 has 15 residues. Looked up from germline, CDR1 is SNHLY and CDR2 is FYNNEI. V shed 7 bases and J shed 0 bases, with 16 bases lying between them. DNA of the CDR3: TGTGCCAGCACCCGATTTAGGGGAAGCTCCTACGAGCAGTACTTC. Translated: CASTRFRGSSYEQYF.

The sample holds a few counts of this clonotype. CDR3 amino acids: CASSLLAAVPYGYTF. The DNA for the CDR3 is TGTGCCAGCAGTTTACTTGCCGCAGTCCCTTATGGCTACACCTTC. This chain links TRBV27 with TRBJ1-2; D is unclear. Germline CDR1 is MNHEY and CDR2 is SMNVEV (reference sequence). The CDR3 has 15 residues. Trimming took 2 bases from V and 5 from J, leaving 15 bases between them.

The chain couples TRBV19 to TRBJ2-7; D gene uncertain. CDR1 is LNHDA, CDR2 SQIVND, per germline (reference sequence). The CDR3 has 14 residues. Trimming stripped 1 base from V and 1 base from J, with 8 bases between. The CDR3 bases are TGTGCCAGTAGTATAGCAGTCGGGTCCTACGAGCAGTACGTC. This gives the protein CASSIAVGSYEQYV.

In regard to this clonotype: The conserved phenylalanine or tryptophan normally closing the CDR3 is absent here, so this likely arose from a read error. V usage is TRBV4-1 and J usage is TRBJ2-1; 7 positions match TRBD2. In germline, CDR1 is MGHRA, CDR2 YSYEKL. The CDR3 contains 16 residues. Losses at the gene ends were 4 bases for V and 10 bases for J; bases not matched to a gene: 16. CDR3 residues: CASSLGEGRPSVEQFL. CDR3 DNA: TGCGCCAGCAGCCTGGGGGAGGGCCGGCCTTCTGTCGAGCAGTTCCTC.

This clonotype was counted many times. The rearrangement links TRBV7-9 to TRBJ1-2; the D gene is possibly TRBD1 (5 bases). V lost 0 bases and J 8 bases, leaving 13 bases between the germline ends. The germline gives CDR1 SEHNR, CDR2 FQNEAQ (reference sequence). The CDR3 is 14 amino acids. The CDR3 sequence is CASSLAWGGDGYTF. The CDR3, as DNA: TGTGCCAGCAGCTTAGCCTGGGGCGGGGACGGCTACACCTTC.

The rearrangement links TRBV29-1 to TRBJ1-1, with TRBD1 matching over 9 bases. CDR1 is SQVTM and CDR2 is ANQGSEA in the germline V gene. After removal of 6 bases from V and 7 bases from J, the junction contained 9 bases not matched to a gene. This CDR3 is 13 amino acids long. CDR3 nucleotides: TGCAGCGTGGCACCCGGGACAGGGCTTGAAGCTTTCTTT. It yields the protein CSVAPGTGLEAFF.

This clonotype was picked up a small number of times. The J gene is TRBJ2-1, the V gene TRBV4-2, with 8 bases matching TRBD2. Germline CDR1 LGHNA, CDR2 YNFKEQ. This CDR3 comprises 13 residues. Unmatched junction bases numbered 4, after V lost 3 bases and J lost 9 bases. CDR3 in DNA: TGTGCCAGCAGCCACATACTAGCGGTTGAGCAGTTCTTC. Translation gives CASSHILAVEQFF.

There are a few counts of this clonotype. The rearrangement joins TRBV6-2 or TRBV6-3 to TRBJ2-3; D ambiguous. This CDR3 comprises 15 residues. CDR1 is MNHEY and CDR2 is SVGEGT in the germline V gene. Trimming removed 6 bases at V and 1 base at J, with 14 bases between. DNA of the CDR3: TGTGCCAGCAGACATAGTCCTTCGGGCACAGATACGCAGTATTTT. It codes for CASRHSPSGTDTQYF.

The V gene is TRBV30, the J gene TRBJ2-1; no reliable D call. This CDR3 is 14 amino acids long. Trimming shortened V by 3 bases and J by 4 bases, and 13 bases separated the two germline ends. The germline CDR1 and CDR2 sequences are GTSNPN and SVGIG (reference sequence). DNA for the CDR3: TGTGCCTGGAGCTCTAGACGGTATTACAATGAGCAGTTCTTC. Its protein product is CAWSSRRYYNEQFF.

The rearrangement joins TRBV4-3 to TRBJ2-1; 8 positions agree with TRBD1. Germline CDR1 reads LGHNA; CDR2 reads YSLEER. This CDR3 is 15 amino acids long. Trimming took 3 bases from V and 2 from J; bases not matched to a gene: 3. The CDR3 here is CASSQDRATYNEQFF. CDR3 in DNA: TGCGCCAGCAGCCAGGACAGGGCTACCTACAATGAGCAGTTCTTC.

The chain has TRBV4-1 and TRBJ2-3; D might be TRBD2 (6 bases). This CDR3 comprises 16 residues. Germline V gene data show CDR1 as MGHRA and CDR2 as YSYEKL. Trimming pared 1 base from V and 1 base from J, leaving 12 bases between. The CDR3 bases are TGCGCCAGCAGCCAAGTCGGGACTTGCGGCACAGATACGCAGTATTTT. This codes for CASSQVGTCGTDTQYF.

This clonotype was observed many times. V gene TRBV7-2 combines with J gene TRBJ2-5; D might be TRBD1 or TRBD2, each matching 5 bases. V dropped 5 bases and J dropped 5 bases, with 9 bases sitting between them. Germline CDR1 and CDR2: SGHTA and FQGNSA. This CDR3 comprises 12 residues. The CDR3 loop is CASSRWGETQYF. The CDR3 DNA sequence: TGTGCCAGCAGCCGCTGGGGGGAGACCCAGTACTTC. The full variable domain, its missing parts supplied by reference TRBV7-2 and TRBJ2-5, is GAGVSQSPSNKVTEKGKDVELRCDPISGHTALYWYRQSLGQGLEFLIYFQGNSAPDKSGLPSDRFSAERTGGSVSTLTIQRTQQEDSAVYLCASSRWGETQYFGPGTRLLVL.

The rearrangement joins TRBV20-1 to TRBJ2-5; D unclear. The CDR3 covers 11 residues. In germline, CDR1 is DFQATT, CDR2 SNEGSKA (reference sequence). V dropped 2 bases and J dropped 4 bases, with 5 bases sitting between them. CDR3 nucleotides: TGCAGTGCTAGAAAAGGAGAGACCCAGTACTTC. Translation: CSARKGETQYF.

This clonotype was recorded a few times. This rearrangement joins TRBV11-3 to TRBJ2-3; weak D call: TRBD1 (5 bases). The germline V gene has CDR1 SGHNT and CDR2 YENEEA. V was pared by 1 base and J by 0 bases, with 14 bases between. The CDR3 runs to 17 residues. CDR3: CASSLVTWQGSTDTQYF. CDR3 sequence (DNA): TGTGCCAGCAGCTTAGTAACCTGGCAGGGTAGCACAGATACGCAGTATTTT.

The rearrangement links TRBV12-3 or TRBV12-4 to TRBJ1-2; D gene ambiguous. V was cut by 0 bases and J by 4 bases, with 12 bases left in between. This CDR3 has 15 amino acids. Here the CDR3 DNA reads TGTGCCAGCAGTTTAGCGCTCCGGACGGTCTATGGCTACACCTTC. Residues: CASSLALRTVYGYTF.

This rearrangement joins TRBV11-2 to TRBJ1-1; D may be TRBD1 (5 bases). This CDR3 is built from 14 residues. The germline V and J ends were trimmed by 5 bases and 1 base, with 11 bases remaining between them. Per germline, CDR1 SGHAT and CDR2 FQNNGV. This CDR3 reads CASSRGLANTEAFF. CDR3 coding DNA: TGTGCCAGCAGCAGGGGACTGGCGAACACTGAAGCTTTCTTT.

This sequence joins TRBV2 and TRBJ1-1; D is perhaps TRBD1 (6 bases). The V end was cut by 3 bases, the J end by 0 bases, with 14 bases between. Germline V gene lookup returns CDR1 SNHLY and CDR2 FYNNEI. The CDR3 sequence is 16 residues long. This CDR3 reads CASSDPGHAMNTEAFF. DNA of the CDR3: TGTGCCAGCAGTGACCCGGGACACGCAATGAACACTGAAGCTTTCTTT. Full variable domain (outside the CDR3, taken from reference TRBV2 and TRBJ1-1): EPEVTQTPSHQVTQMGQEVILRCVPISNHLYFYWYRQILGQKVEFLVSFYNNEISEKSEIFDDQFSVERPDGSNFTLKIRSTKLEDSAMYFCASSDPGHAMNTEAFFGQGTRLTVV.

This clonotype was counted a single time. This chain links TRBV27 with TRBJ2-1; 13 nucleotides align to TRBD2. This CDR3 has 19 amino acids. Looked up from germline, CDR1 is MNHEY and CDR2 is SMNVEV (reference sequence). V was pared by 3 bases and J by 6 bases, with 14 bases of the junction left unmatched. The CDR3 bases are TGTGCCAGCAGTTTCCGATCACTAGCGGGAGGGGTGAAAACCAATGAGCAGTTCTTC. Translated, it gives CASSFRSLAGGVKTNEQFF.

At least ten counts were recorded for this clonotype. The V call is TRBV7-7, the J call TRBJ1-5; D perhaps matches TRBD1 (6 bases). The length of the CDR3 is 14 residues. V lost 3 bases, J lost 2 bases, and 8 bases lay in between. Germline V lookup: CDR1 SSHAT, CDR2 FNYEAQ (reference sequence). The CDR3 DNA reads TGTGCCAGCAGCTTCCGACAGGGCAATCAGCCCCAGCATTTT. Protein: CASSFRQGNQPQHF. The variable domain in full, completed from reference TRBV7-7 and TRBJ1-5, reads GAGVSQSPRYKVTKRGQDVTLRCDPISSHATLYWYQQALGQGPEFLTYFNYEAQPDKSGLPSDRFSAERPEGSISTLTIQRTEQRDSAMYRCASSFRQGNQPQHFGDGTRLSIL.

The chain combines TRBV5-1 with TRBJ1-5; D unclear. Trimming took off 5 bases at V and 7 bases at J, with 13 bases between the two ends. Per the germline V gene, CDR1 is SGHRS and CDR2 is YFSETQ. The CDR3 runs to 13 residues. CDR3 nucleotide sequence: TGCGCCAGCAGATACGAGTTGACCCAGCCCCAGCATTTT. It codes for CASRYELTQPQHF.

This clonotype was seen ten or more times. The chain combines TRBV7-9 with TRBJ1-2; 7 bases agree with TRBD1. The CDR3 is 19 amino acids. V lost 5 bases and J lost 0; bases outside the gene matches: 18. Germline CDR1 and CDR2: SEHNR and FQNEAQ (reference sequence). This CDR3 is CASSALRSTTGDPNYGYTF. The CDR3, as DNA: TGTGCCAGCAGCGCTTTGAGGTCAACAACAGGGGATCCTAACTATGGCTACACCTTC.

V usage is TRBV7-9 and J usage is TRBJ2-5; D gene ambiguous. The CDR3 loop spans 13 amino acids. Germline loops: CDR1 SEHNR, CDR2 FQNEAQ (reference sequence). Deletions cut 2 bases from V and 1 base from J, with 5 bases between. Here the CDR3 reads CASSLSSQETQYF. The CDR3 DNA reads as TGTGCCAGCAGCTTATCCTCCCAAGAGACCCAGTACTTC.

This clonotype turned up a few times. The chain has TRBV2 and TRBJ1-3, with a tentative D call TRBD1 (5 bases). With 4 bases removed from V and 4 bases from J, the gap between germline ends came to 17 bases. The CDR3 runs 16 residues. Germline CDR1 reads SNHLY; CDR2 reads FYNNEI. The CDR3, as DNA: TGTGCCAGCAGTGCGATGCCCCTTGGGGCAGGAAACACCATATATTTT. Protein product: CASSAMPLGAGNTIYF. Together with reference TRBV2 and TRBJ1-3, the CDR3 gives the full variable domain: EPEVTQTPSHQVTQMGQEVILRCVPISNHLYFYWYRQILGQKVEFLVSFYNNEISEKSEIFDDQFSVERPDGSNFTLKIRSTKLEDSAMYFCASSAMPLGAGNTIYFGEGSWLTVV.

The CDR3 loop is CASSLAGGHPNYGYTF. The DNA of the CDR3 is TGTGCCAGCAGCTTGGCCGGGGGACACCCCAACTATGGCTACACCTTC. The chain uses TRBV5-4 and TRBJ1-2; D may be TRBD1 (6 bases). The CDR3 has 16 residues. CDR1 and CDR2 from the germline V gene are SGHNT and YYREEE (reference sequence). Between the trimmed V and J ends, which lost 0 bases and 2 bases, there was a span of 14 bases.

This clonotype has just a few counts. V and J are TRBV5-4 and TRBJ1-2; the match to TRBD1 covers 8 bases. V trimming: 1 base; J trimming: 4 bases; junction bases outside the gene matches: 6. The germline CDR1 and CDR2 sequences are SGHNT and YYREEE (reference sequence). This CDR3 spans 15 amino acids. CDR3: CASSLKTGGAYGYTF. The DNA of the CDR3 is TGTGCCAGCAGCTTGAAAACAGGGGGTGCCTATGGCTACACCTTC.

This clonotype has more than one count but fewer than ten. V is TRBV15 and J is TRBJ2-6; D possibly corresponds to TRBD2 (5 bases). The CDR3 is 16 residues long. V gave up 8 bases and J gave up 4 bases, with 18 bases separating them. Germline loops: CDR1 LNHNV, CDR2 YYDKDF (reference sequence). This CDR3 reads CATARGNPWGANVLTF. The CDR3 DNA reads TGTGCCACCGCAAGAGGGAACCCGTGGGGGGCCAACGTCCTGACTTTC.

This chain uses TRBV5-4 with TRBJ2-5; 12 positions agree with TRBD2. Trimming removed 4 bases from V and 5 bases from J; junction bases left unmatched: 12. Germline assignment: CDR1 SGHNT and CDR2 YYREEE (reference sequence). The CDR3 consists of 17 residues. The DNA for the CDR3 is TGTGCCAGCAGCCCGACTAGCGGGAGCGCTGGAGGGGAGACCCAGTACTTC. It translates to CASSPTSGSAGGETQYF.

J is TRBJ1-1 and V is TRBV7-4; tentatively, D is TRBD1 (6 bases). This CDR3 is built from 14 residues. V lost 6 bases to trimming and J lost 0 bases, with 11 bases between them. In germline, CDR1 is SGHVT, CDR2 SQSDAQ. The CDR3 sequence is CASRRTELNTEAFF. CDR3 DNA sequence: TGTGCCAGCAGAAGGACAGAGCTGAACACTGAAGCTTTCTTT.

A few counts support this clonotype. The genes are TRBV6-1 and TRBJ2-3; 9 positions agree with TRBD1. V was pared by 6 bases and J by 5 bases, with 3 bases of the junction left unmatched. This CDR3 is built from 13 residues. Germline lookup yields CDR1 MNHNS and CDR2 SASEGT. CDR3 in amino acids: CASRRQGEDTQYF. In DNA, the CDR3 is TGTGCCAGCAGAAGACAGGGGGAAGATACGCAGTATTTT.